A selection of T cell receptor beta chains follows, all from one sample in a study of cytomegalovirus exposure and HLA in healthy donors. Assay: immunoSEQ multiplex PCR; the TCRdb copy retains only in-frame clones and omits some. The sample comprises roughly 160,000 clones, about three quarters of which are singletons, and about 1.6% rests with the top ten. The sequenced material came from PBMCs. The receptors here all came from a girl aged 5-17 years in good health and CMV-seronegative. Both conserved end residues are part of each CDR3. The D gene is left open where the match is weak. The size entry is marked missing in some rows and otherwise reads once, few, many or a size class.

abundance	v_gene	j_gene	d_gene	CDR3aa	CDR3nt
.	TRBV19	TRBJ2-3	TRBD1	CVTTGGSTDTQYF	TGTGTCACTACAGGGGGTAGCACAGATACGCAGTATTTT
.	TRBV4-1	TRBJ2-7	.	CASSPPLEDEQYF	TGCGCCAGCAGCCCCCCGCTGGAGGACGAGCAGTACTTC
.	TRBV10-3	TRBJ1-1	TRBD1	CASVGDRGSTEAFF	TGTGCCAGCGTGGGGGACAGGGGCAGCACTGAAGCTTTCTTT
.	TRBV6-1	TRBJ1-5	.	CASSVQGNQPQHF	TGTGCCAGCAGTGTTCAGGGCAATCAGCCCCAGCATTTT
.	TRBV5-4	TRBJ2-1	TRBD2	CASSLSGGNEQFF	TGTGCCAGCAGCTTGTCGGGGGGCAATGAGCAGTTCTTC
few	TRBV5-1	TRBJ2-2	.	CASSLGGRTGELFF	TGCGCCAGCAGCTTGGGCGGGCGAACCGGGGAGCTGTTTTTT
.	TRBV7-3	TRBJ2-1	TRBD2	CASGGGGLYNEQFF	TGTGCCAGCGGGGGGGGAGGCCTCTACAATGAGCAGTTCTTC
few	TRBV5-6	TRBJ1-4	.	CASSSSGANEKLFF	TGTGCCAGCAGCTCCTCCGGGGCTAATGAAAAACTGTTTTTT
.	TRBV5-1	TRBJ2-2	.	CASSLVAQGPGELFF	TGCGCCAGCAGCTTGGTCGCCCAGGGGCCCGGGGAGCTGTTTTTT
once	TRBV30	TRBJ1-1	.	CAWVRGGTEAFF	TGTGCCTGGGTGCGGGGCGGCACTGAAGCTTTCTTT
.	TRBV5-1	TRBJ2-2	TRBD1	CASNLQGATGELFF	TGCGCCAGCAACTTACAGGGGGCCACCGGGGAGCTGTTTTTT
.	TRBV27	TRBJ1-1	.	CASSQQQGTEAFF	TGTGCCAGCAGTCAGCAACAGGGAACTGAAGCTTTCTTT
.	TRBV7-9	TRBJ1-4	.	CASSLDVGPEEKLFF	TGTGCCAGCAGCTTAGATGTGGGTCCGGAGGAAAAACTGTTTTTT
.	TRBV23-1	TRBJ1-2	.	CASSPRSYGGYTF	TGCGCCAGCTCCCCGCGTAGCTATGGCGGCTACACCTTC
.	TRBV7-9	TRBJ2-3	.	CASSHGAPDTQYF	TGTGCCAGCAGCCATGGGGCCCCAGATACGCAGTATTTT
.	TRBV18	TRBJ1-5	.	CASSTTQSNQPQHF	TGTGCCAGCTCAACCACCCAGAGCAATCAGCCCCAGCATTTT
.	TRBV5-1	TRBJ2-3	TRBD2	CASSLGLAGTDTQYF	TGCGCCAGCAGCTTAGGACTAGCGGGCACAGATACGCAGTATTTT
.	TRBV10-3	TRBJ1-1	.	CAISGGTEAFF	TGTGCCATCTCGGGGGGCACTGAAGCTTTCTTT
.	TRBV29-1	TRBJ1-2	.	CSVEGGLGQGHGYTF	TGCAGCGTTGAAGGGGGTTTGGGGCAGGGGCATGGCTACACCTTC
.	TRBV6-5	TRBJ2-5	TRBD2	CASSSALAGVETQYF	TGTGCCAGCAGCTCCGCACTAGCGGGGGTGGAGACCCAGTACTTC
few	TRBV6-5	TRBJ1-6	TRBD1	CASSYADRGSFSPLHF	TGTGCCAGCAGTTACGCTGACAGGGGGTCTTTTTCACCCCTCCACTTT
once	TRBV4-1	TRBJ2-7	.	CASSPPGQRPSYEQYF	TGCGCCAGCAGCCCCCCTGGGCAGCGGCCCTCCTACGAGCAGTACTTC
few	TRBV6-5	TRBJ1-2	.	CASIGRGIGSYGYTF	TGTGCCAGCATCGGGCGAGGGATAGGGAGCTATGGCTACACCTTC
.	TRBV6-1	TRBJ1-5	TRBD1	CASKTGVVRSQPQHF	TGTGCCAGCAAGACAGGGGTGGTGCGGAGTCAGCCCCAGCATTTT
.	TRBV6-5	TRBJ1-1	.	CASSYGGSWNTEAFF	TGTGCCAGCAGTTACGGGGGGTCGTGGAACACTGAAGCTTTCTTT
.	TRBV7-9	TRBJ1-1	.	CASSLANQDEAFF	TGTGCCAGCAGCTTAGCGAACCAGGATGAAGCTTTCTTT
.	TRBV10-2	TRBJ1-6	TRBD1	CASKTGGTYNSPLHF	TGCGCCAGCAAAACAGGGGGGACCTATAATTCACCCCTCCACTTT
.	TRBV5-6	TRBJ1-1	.	CASSYGQLAFF	TGTGCCAGCAGCTACGGACAGCTTGCTTTCTTT
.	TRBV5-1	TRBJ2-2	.	CASSIQGEGTGELFF	TGCGCCAGCAGCATACAGGGCGAAGGGACCGGGGAGCTGTTTTTT
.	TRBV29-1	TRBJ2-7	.	CSASRVSSYEQYF	TGCAGCGCCTCCAGGGTTAGCTCCTACGAGCAGTACTTC
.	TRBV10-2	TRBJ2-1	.	CASHLTREIGIGEQFF	TGCGCCAGCCACCTCACGAGGGAAATAGGGATTGGTGAGCAGTTCTTC
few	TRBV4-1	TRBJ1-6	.	CASSQGESSYNSPLHF	TGCGCCAGCAGCCAAGGAGAAAGCTCCTATAATTCACCCCTCCACTTT
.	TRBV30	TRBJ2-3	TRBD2	CAWSVEAGVPDTQYF	TGTGCCTGGAGTGTAGAAGCGGGGGTTCCAGATACGCAGTATTTT
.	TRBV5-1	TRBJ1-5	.	CASSLGQDQPQHF	TGCGCCAGCAGCTTGGGACAGGATCAGCCCCAGCATTTT
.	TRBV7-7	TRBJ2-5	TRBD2	CASSLEAGGQETQYF	TGTGCTAGCAGCTTAGAAGCGGGGGGACAAGAGACCCAGTACTTC